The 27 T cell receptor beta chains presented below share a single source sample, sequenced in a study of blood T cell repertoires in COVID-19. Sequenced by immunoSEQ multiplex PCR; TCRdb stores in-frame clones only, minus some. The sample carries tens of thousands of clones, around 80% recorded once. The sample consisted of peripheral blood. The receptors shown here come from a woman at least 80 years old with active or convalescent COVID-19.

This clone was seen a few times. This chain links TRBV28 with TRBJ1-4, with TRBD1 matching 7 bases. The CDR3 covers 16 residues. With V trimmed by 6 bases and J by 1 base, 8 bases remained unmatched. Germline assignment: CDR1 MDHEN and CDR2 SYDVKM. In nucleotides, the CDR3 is TGTGCCAGCAGCCCCACAGGGGTGGGAACTAATGAAAAACTGTTTTTT. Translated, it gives CASSPTGVGTNEKLFF.

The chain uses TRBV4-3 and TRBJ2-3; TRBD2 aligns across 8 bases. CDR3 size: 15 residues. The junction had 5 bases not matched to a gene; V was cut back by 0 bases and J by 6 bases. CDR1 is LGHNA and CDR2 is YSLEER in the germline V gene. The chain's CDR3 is CASSQEWRGVDTQYF. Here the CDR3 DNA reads TGCGCCAGCAGCCAAGAGTGGCGGGGGGTTGATACGCAGTATTTT.

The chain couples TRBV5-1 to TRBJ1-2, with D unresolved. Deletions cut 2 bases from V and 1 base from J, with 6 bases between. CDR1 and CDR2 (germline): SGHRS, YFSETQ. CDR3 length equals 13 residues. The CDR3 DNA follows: TGCGCCAGCAGCTTTTCAGTTAACTATGGCTACACCTTC. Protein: CASSFSVNYGYTF.

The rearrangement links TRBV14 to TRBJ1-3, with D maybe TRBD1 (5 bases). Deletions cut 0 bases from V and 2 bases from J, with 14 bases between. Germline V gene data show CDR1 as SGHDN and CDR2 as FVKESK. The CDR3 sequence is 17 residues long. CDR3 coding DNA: TGTGCCAGCAGCCAAGAGGGACTCCATGGGACTGGAAACACCATATATTTT. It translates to CASSQEGLHGTGNTIYF.

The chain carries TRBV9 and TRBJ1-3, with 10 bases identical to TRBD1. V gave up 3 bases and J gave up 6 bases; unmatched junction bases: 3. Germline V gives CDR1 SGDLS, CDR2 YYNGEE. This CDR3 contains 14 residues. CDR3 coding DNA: TGTGCCAGCAGCGACGGGACAGGGGAAAACACCATATATTTT. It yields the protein CASSDGTGENTIYF.

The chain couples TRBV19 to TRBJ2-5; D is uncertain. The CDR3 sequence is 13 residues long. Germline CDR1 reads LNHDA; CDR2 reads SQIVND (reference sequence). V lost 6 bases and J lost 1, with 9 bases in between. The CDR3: CASSSRVQETQYF. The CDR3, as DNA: TGTGCCAGTAGCAGTCGGGTCCAAGAGACCCAGTACTTC.

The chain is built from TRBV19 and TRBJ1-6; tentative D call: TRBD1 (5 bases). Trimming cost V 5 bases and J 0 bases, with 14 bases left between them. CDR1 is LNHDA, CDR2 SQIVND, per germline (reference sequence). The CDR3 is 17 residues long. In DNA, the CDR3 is TGTGCCAGTAGTCTTTTGGGACTGAGCTCCTATAATTCACCCCTCCACTTT. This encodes CASSLLGLSSYNSPLHF.

This CDR3 reads CASSDRRTDNYGYTF. Here the CDR3 DNA reads TGTGCCAGCAGCGACAGACGGACAGATAACTATGGCTACACCTTC. This chain connects TRBV7-2 to TRBJ1-2; a possible D gene is TRBD1 (6 bases). Germline CDR1 reads SGHTA; CDR2 reads FQGNSA. V was pared by 5 bases and J by 1 base, with 14 bases between. The CDR3 is 15 amino acids.

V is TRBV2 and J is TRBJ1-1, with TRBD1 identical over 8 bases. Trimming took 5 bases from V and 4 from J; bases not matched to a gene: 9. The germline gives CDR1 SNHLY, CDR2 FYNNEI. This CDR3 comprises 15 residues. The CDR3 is CASSNTLTGVTEAFF. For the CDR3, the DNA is TGTGCCAGCAGTAATACTCTGACAGGGGTCACTGAAGCTTTCTTT. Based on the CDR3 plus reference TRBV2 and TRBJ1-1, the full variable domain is EPEVTQTPSHQVTQMGQEVILRCVPISNHLYFYWYRQILGQKVEFLVSFYNNEISEKSEIFDDQFSVERPDGSNFTLKIRSTKLEDSAMYFCASSNTLTGVTEAFFGQGTRLTVV.

DNA of the CDR3: TGCGCCAGCAGCCCGGGGGACAGGGCAGACACTGAAGCTTTCTTT. It codes for CASSPGDRADTEAFF. The V call is TRBV5-1, the J call TRBJ1-1; 9 bases are shared with TRBD1. J was trimmed by 3 bases and V by 4 bases; bases with no gene match: 7. CDR3 length: 15 amino acids. Germline-derived CDR1 and CDR2 are SGHRS and YFSETQ.

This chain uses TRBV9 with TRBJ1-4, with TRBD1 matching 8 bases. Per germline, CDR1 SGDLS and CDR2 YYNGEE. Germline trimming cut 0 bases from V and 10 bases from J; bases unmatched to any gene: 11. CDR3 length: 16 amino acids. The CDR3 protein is CASSVGGQGHLGKLFF. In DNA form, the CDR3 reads TGTGCCAGCAGCGTAGGCGGACAGGGCCATCTAGGAAAACTGTTTTTT.

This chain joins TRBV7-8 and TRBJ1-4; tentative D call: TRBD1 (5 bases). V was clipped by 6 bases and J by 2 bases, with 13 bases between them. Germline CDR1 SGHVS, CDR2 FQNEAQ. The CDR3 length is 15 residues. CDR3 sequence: CASRPQGGTNEKLFF. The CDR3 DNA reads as TGTGCCAGCAGACCCCAGGGTGGCACTAATGAAAAACTGTTTTTT.

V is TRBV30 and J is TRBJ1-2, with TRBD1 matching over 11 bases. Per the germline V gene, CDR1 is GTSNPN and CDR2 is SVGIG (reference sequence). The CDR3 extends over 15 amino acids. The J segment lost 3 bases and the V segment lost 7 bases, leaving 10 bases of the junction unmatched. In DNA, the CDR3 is TGTGCCTCTTGGAGGGGACAGGGGGTTCACTATGGCTACACCTTC. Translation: CASWRGQGVHYGYTF.

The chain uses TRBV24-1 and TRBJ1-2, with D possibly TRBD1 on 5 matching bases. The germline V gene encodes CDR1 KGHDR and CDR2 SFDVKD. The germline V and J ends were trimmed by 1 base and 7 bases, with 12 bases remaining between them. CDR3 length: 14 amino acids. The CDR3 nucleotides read TGTGCCACCAGTGATTTCAGCAGGGAGGGTGGCTACACCTTC. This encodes CATSDFSREGGYTF.

The CDR3 DNA reads TGTGCCAGCAGCTCGATCACAGGGAACACTGAAGCTTTCTTT. Translation: CASSSITGNTEAFF. V and J are TRBV7-9 and TRBJ1-1; D possibly corresponds to TRBD1 (5 bases). CDR1 is SEHNR and CDR2 is FQNEAQ in the germline V gene (reference sequence). The V gene lost 4 bases and the J gene lost 1 base, with 10 bases spanning the gap. The CDR3 consists of 14 residues.

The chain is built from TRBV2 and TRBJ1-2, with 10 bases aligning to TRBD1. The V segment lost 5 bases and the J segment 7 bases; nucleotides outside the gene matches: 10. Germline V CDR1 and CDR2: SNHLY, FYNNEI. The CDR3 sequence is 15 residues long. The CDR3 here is CASSMGQGKLVGYTF. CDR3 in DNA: TGTGCCAGCAGTATGGGACAGGGGAAGCTAGTTGGCTACACCTTC. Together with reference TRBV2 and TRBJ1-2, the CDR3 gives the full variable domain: EPEVTQTPSHQVTQMGQEVILRCVPISNHLYFYWYRQILGQKVEFLVSFYNNEISEKSEIFDDQFSVERPDGSNFTLKIRSTKLEDSAMYFCASSMGQGKLVGYTFGSGTRLTVV.

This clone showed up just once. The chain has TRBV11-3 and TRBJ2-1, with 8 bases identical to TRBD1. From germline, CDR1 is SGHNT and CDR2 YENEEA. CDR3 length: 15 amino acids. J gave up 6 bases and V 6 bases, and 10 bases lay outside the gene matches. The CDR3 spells CASRKPGGAGNEQFF. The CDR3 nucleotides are TGTGCCAGCAGAAAGCCAGGGGGCGCTGGCAATGAGCAGTTCTTC.

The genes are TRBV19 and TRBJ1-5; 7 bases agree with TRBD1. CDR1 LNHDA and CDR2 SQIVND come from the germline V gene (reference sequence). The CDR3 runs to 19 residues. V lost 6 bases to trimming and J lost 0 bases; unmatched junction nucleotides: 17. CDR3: CASSSRPGQRPYSNQPQHF. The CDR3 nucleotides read TGTGCCAGTAGCTCAAGACCGGGACAGAGACCTTATAGCAATCAGCCCCAGCATTTT.

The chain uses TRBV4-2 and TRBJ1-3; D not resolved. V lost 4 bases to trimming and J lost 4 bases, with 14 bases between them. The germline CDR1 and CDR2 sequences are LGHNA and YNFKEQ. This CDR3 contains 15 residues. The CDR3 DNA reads TGTGCCAGCAGCCGAGACTCCTTGAGGGGAAACACCATATATTTT. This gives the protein CASSRDSLRGNTIYF.

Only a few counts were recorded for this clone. In nucleotides, the CDR3 is TGTGCCAGCAAACAGGGTGGGATCCAAGAGACCCAGTACTTC. This encodes CASKQGGIQETQYF. The chain employs TRBV6-5 and TRBJ2-5; D might be TRBD1 (6 bases). V lost 7 bases, J lost 1 base, and 13 bases lay in between. Germline lookup yields CDR1 MNHEY and CDR2 SVGAGI. CDR3 length equals 14 residues.

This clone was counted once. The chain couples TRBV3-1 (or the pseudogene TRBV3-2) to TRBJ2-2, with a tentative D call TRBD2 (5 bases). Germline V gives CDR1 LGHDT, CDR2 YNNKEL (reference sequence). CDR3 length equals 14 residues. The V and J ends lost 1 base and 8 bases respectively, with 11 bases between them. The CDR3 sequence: CASSQGETFGELFF. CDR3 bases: TGTGCCAGCAGCCAAGGGGAGACCTTTGGGGAGCTGTTTTTT.

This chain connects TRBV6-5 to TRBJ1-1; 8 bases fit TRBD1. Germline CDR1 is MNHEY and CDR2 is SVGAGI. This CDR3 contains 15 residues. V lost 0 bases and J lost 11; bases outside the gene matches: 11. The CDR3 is CASSYSAGTGSLAFF. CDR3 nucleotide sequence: TGTGCCAGCAGTTACTCAGCCGGGACAGGCAGCCTGGCTTTCTTT.

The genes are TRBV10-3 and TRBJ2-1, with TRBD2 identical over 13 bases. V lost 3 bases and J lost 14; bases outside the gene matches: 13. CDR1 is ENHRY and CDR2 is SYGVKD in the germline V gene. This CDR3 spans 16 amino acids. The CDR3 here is CAISDSTSGGPAQKFF. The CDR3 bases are TGTGCCATCAGTGACTCGACTAGCGGGGGGCCTGCTCAGAAGTTCTTC.

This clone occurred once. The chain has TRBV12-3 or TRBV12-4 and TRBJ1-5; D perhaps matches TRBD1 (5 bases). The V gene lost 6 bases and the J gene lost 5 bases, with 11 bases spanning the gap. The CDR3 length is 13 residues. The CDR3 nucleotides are TGTGCCAGCAGGTTTCAGGGTGATCAGCCCCAGCATTTT. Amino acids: CASRFQGDQPQHF.

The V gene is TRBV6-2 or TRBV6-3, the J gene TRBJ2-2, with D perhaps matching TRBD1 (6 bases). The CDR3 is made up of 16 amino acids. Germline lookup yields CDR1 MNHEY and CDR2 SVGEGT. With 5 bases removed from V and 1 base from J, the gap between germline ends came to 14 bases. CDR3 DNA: TGTGCCAGCAGTAGACCGGGACACAGGAACACCGGGGAGCTGTTTTTT. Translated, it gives CASSRPGHRNTGELFF.

The CDR3, as DNA: TGTGCCAGCAGCTTAGTGGGACATATTCAAGAGACCCAGTACTTC. Translating it yields CASSLVGHIQETQYF. This rearrangement joins TRBV7-6 to TRBJ2-5; weak D call: TRBD1 (6 bases). Germline assignment: CDR1 SGHVS and CDR2 FNYEAQ. Trimming took 1 base from V and 2 from J, leaving 11 bases between them. This CDR3 is 15 amino acids long. The variable domain in full, completed from reference TRBV7-6 and TRBJ2-5, reads GAGVSQSPRYKVTKRGQDVALRCDPISGHVSLYWYRQALGQGPEFLTYFNYEAQQDKSGLPNDRFSAERPEGSISTLTIQRTEQRDSAMYRCASSLVGHIQETQYFGPGTRLLVL.

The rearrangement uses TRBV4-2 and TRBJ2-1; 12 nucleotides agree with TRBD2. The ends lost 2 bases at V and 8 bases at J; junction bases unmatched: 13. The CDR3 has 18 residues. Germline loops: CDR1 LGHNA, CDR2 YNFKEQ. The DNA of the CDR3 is TGTGCCAGCAGCCAACTAGCGGGGGGGCAAACTGGAGTCCATGAGCAGTTCTTC. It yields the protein CASSQLAGGQTGVHEQFF.